This T cell receptor beta chain was sequenced during a study of T cells expressing NK-cell markers. Study context: Of eight sequenced donors, seven were HCMV-seropositive and one HCMV-seronegative.

General observations from the study: Several of the donors also had these clonotypes leading their CD3+CD56-NKG2C+ fraction. NKG2C+ dominant clonotypes from roughly 6 donors made up about 1.0-7.5% of CD8+ T cells.

With the 5' RACE reads reprocessed, TCRdb shows one record per CDR3 protein and no DNA. Its clone listing holds under 600,000 distinct CDR3 sequences. For this clonotype: Its target is unknown.

The sequenced sample consisted of blood T cells: a sorted CD56 or NKG2C T cell subset, CD4+ or CD8+ T cells, or bulk PBMC T cells (not recorded which). This receptor was taken from a woman aged 50 to 60 in good health.

CDR3 sequence reads: CSAVGTAEKLFF. The chain combines TRBV20-1 with TRBJ1-4; the D call from TCRdb, TRBD1, cannot be confirmed without DNA. This CDR3 has 12 residues. Germline-derived CDR1 and CDR2 are DFQATT and SNEGSKA (reference sequence).